The rows below give T cell receptor beta chains drawn from one sample of a study of cytomegalovirus exposure and HLA in healthy donors. Clones were sequenced by immunoSEQ multiplex PCR, and TCRdb holds only the in-frame ones, with some missing. This table holds about 180,000 clones, 80% found once. Sequences were obtained from PBMCs. These receptors were collected from a man aged 25-45 years in good health and CMV-seropositive. Each CDR3 is given with its conserved first and last residue. D genes are given only for firm matches. Clone size, where shown, is once, few, many, or a class for clones that have expanded.

CDR3nt,CDR3aa,abundance,v_gene,j_gene,d_gene
TGCGCCAGCAGCTTTTTCAGAGGAATTCTTTCCTCTGGGGCCAACGTCCTGACTTTC,CASSFFRGILSSGANVLTF,NA,TRBV5-1,TRBJ2-6,NA
TGTGCCAGCAGCTTATTTAGGGGGAACACTGAAGCTTTCTTT,CASSLFRGNTEAFF,NA,TRBV7-2,TRBJ1-1,NA
TGTGCCAGCTCACCACTGCAGGGAACTAATGAAAAACTGTTTTTT,CASSPLQGTNEKLFF,NA,TRBV18,TRBJ1-4,NA
TGTGCCTGGAGTCCCCTCTCCCTGAACACTGAAGCTTTCTTT,CAWSPLSLNTEAFF,few,TRBV30,TRBJ1-1,NA
TGTGCCAGCAGCGCAAGGGGCCCCGGGGAAAAACTGTTTTTT,CASSARGPGEKLFF,NA,TRBV13,TRBJ1-4,NA
TGCGCCAGCAGCTTGAACTCGGTGGAGGAGACCCAGTACTTC,CASSLNSVEETQYF,NA,TRBV5-1,TRBJ2-5,NA
TGTGCCAGCAGCGTGGAGGGCAGGTCCAACAATGAGCAGTTCTTC,CASSVEGRSNNEQFF,once,TRBV9,TRBJ2-1,NA
TGCGCCAGCAGCCCACGGGAGGCGACCGGAAACACCATATATTTT,CASSPREATGNTIYF,NA,TRBV4-3,TRBJ1-3,NA
TGCGCCAGCAGCCAGGGGGACACAAATAATTCACCCCTCCACTTT,CASSQGDTNNSPLHF,NA,TRBV4-3,TRBJ1-6,NA
TGCGCCAGCAGTGAGTCGAAGGGGTTGGTATACGAGCAGTACTTC,CASSESKGLVYEQYF,NA,TRBV10-1,TRBJ2-7,NA
TGTGCCAGCAGCGAGGGGGCCGGCCCCTACGAGCAGTACTTC,CASSEGAGPYEQYF,NA,TRBV9,TRBJ2-7,TRBD1
TGCGCCAGCAGCAAAAAGGGGTTTACGGATGAAAAACTGTTTTTT,CASSKKGFTDEKLFF,NA,TRBV4-3,TRBJ1-4,NA
TGTGCCAGCAGCCCCCGGGTGGGTCAGCACAATGAGCAGTTCTTC,CASSPRVGQHNEQFF,once,TRBV7-3,TRBJ2-1,NA
TGCGCCAGCAGCCAAGGACGGGTAAGAGACACTGAAGCTTTCTTT,CASSQGRVRDTEAFF,NA,TRBV4-1,TRBJ1-1,NA
TGTGCCAGCAGCTTAGTACGGCGGGAGTCCCCCTCGGCCAAAAACATTCAGTACTTC,CASSLVRRESPSAKNIQYF,NA,TRBV11-2,TRBJ2-4,TRBD2
TGCGCCAGCAGCCAACTGGACTTCTACAATGAGCAGTTCTTC,CASSQLDFYNEQFF,NA,TRBV4-1,TRBJ2-1,NA
TGTGCCAGCAGTTTACGGGCAGATACGCAGTATTTT,CASSLRADTQYF,NA,TRBV28,TRBJ2-3,NA
TGTGCCAGCAGCCAGGGGCCCACTGAGCAGTTCTTC,CASSQGPTEQFF,NA,TRBV7-8,TRBJ2-1,NA
TGTGCCAGCAGTTTATACCCTAGCGAAACAGATACGCAGTATTTT,CASSLYPSETDTQYF,NA,TRBV27,TRBJ2-3,NA
TGTGCCAGCAGCCAAGATGTACGTCGGCAGGGCTCTAAGGGAGGCTACACCTTC,CASSQDVRRQGSKGGYTF,few,TRBV4-2,TRBJ1-2,NA
TGTGCCAGCTCACCGGCAGGGAACACTGAAGCTTTCTTT,CASSPAGNTEAFF,NA,TRBV18,TRBJ1-1,NA
TGTGCCAGCAGCGCCTGGGACAGGGGCTCTGAAGCTTTCTTT,CASSAWDRGSEAFF,NA,TRBV7-2,TRBJ1-1,TRBD1
TGCGCCAGCAGCCCGACAGGGGGCAACACTGAAGCTTTCTTT,CASSPTGGNTEAFF,NA,TRBV5-1,TRBJ1-1,TRBD1
TGTGCCAGTAGTGGACAGGCGTTCCAAGAGACCCAGTACTTC,CASSGQAFQETQYF,NA,TRBV19,TRBJ2-5,TRBD1
TGTGCCAGCAGTTGGACAGGGAAAGCTGGGGCCAACGTCCTGACTTTC,CASSWTGKAGANVLTF,NA,TRBV11-3,TRBJ2-6,TRBD1
TGTGCCAGCAGCTTGGGGGATAGGAGGGATCAGCCCCAGCATTTT,CASSLGDRRDQPQHF,NA,TRBV5-4,TRBJ1-5,NA
TGTGCCAGCAGGGAGGAAGGCTCGCCTACGCGCACAGATACGCAGTATTTT,CASREEGSPTRTDTQYF,NA,TRBV5-4,TRBJ2-3,NA
TGTGCCAGCAGTTACTCAGGGGCTGTTTCTGGAAACACCATATATTTT,CASSYSGAVSGNTIYF,NA,TRBV6-5,TRBJ1-3,NA
TGTGCCAGCAGTGTGATACAGACGACCGGGGAGCTGTTTTTT,CASSVIQTTGELFF,NA,TRBV6-1,TRBJ2-2,NA
TGTGCCAGCAGTAACGCGGATACGCAGTATTTT,CASSNADTQYF,NA,TRBV28,TRBJ2-3,NA
TGTGCCAGCAGGTGGGACAGGGGGGTGACCTACGAGCAGTACTTC,CASRWDRGVTYEQYF,NA,TRBV7-8,TRBJ2-7,TRBD1
TGCAGCGTCGTAAGGATAGGAGGATACAATGAGCAGTTCTTC,CSVVRIGGYNEQFF,NA,TRBV29-1,TRBJ2-1,NA
TGTGCCAACGGAGGACAGGATAATTCACCCCTCCACTTT,CANGGQDNSPLHF,NA,TRBV10-3,TRBJ1-6,TRBD1
TGTGCCAGCAGTGAAAAATCATTGGGGACAGGGGCCTACGAGCAGTACTTC,CASSEKSLGTGAYEQYF,NA,TRBV2,TRBJ2-7,TRBD1
TGCGCCAGCAGCTTGGTTCTGGCTAGCGGGACCTACGAGCAGTACTTC,CASSLVLASGTYEQYF,NA,TRBV5-1,TRBJ2-7,TRBD2
TGCGCCAGCAGCCAAGATTTGGCTAGCGGGGGTGGGAACACCGGGGAGCTGTTTTTT,CASSQDLASGGGNTGELFF,NA,TRBV4-1,TRBJ2-2,TRBD2
TGTGCCAGTGGAAGGACTAGCCGGGGCGGAGAGACCCAGTACTTC,CASGRTSRGGETQYF,NA,TRBV19,TRBJ2-5,TRBD2
TGTGCCAGCAGTTCGGTACGCGGGAGGTCCTCCTACGAGCAGTACTTC,CASSSVRGRSSYEQYF,NA,TRBV27,TRBJ2-7,TRBD2